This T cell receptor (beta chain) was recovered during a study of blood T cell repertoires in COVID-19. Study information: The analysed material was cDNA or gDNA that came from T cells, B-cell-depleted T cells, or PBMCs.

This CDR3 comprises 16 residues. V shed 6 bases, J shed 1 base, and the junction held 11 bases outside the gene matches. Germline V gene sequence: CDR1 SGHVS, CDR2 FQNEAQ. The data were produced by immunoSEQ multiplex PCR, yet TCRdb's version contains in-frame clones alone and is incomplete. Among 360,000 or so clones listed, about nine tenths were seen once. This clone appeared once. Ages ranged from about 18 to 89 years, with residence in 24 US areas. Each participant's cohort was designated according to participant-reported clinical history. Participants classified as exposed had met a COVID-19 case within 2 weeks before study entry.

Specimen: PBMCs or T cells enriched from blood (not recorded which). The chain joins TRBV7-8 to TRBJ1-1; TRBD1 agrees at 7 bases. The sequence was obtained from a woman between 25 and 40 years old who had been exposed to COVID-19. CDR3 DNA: TGTGCCAGCAGTTCCCGACAGGGTAGTACGAACACTGAAGCTTTCTTT. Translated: CASSSRQGSTNTEAFF. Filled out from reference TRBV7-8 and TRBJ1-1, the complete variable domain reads GAGVSQSPRYKVAKRGQDVALRCDPISGHVSLFWYQQALGQGPEFLTYFQNEAQLDKSGLPSDRFFAERPEGSVSTLKIQRTQQEDSAVYLCASSSRQGSTNTEAFFGQGTRLTVV.